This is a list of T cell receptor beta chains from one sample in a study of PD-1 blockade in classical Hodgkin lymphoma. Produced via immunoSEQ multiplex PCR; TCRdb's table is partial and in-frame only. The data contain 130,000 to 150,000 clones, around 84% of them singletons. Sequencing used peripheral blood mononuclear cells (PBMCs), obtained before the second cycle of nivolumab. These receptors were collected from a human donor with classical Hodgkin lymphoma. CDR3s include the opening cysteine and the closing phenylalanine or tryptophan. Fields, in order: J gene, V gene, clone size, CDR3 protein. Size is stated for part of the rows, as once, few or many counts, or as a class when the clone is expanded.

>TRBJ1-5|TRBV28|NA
CASRTEGRPQHF
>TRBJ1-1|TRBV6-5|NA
CASMGGWYTEAFF
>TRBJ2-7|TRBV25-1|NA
CASSESLFEQYF
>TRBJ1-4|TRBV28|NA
CASSFLGYEKLFF
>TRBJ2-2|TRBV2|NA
CASSEGTGGAGELFF
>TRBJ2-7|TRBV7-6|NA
CASRGQGAGEQYF
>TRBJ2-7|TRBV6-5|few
CASSRDHPSIYEQYF
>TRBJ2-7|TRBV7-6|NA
CASSIDRGGDEQYF
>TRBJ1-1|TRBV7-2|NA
CASSLQGGTEAFF
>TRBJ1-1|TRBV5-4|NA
CASSVEGSILAFF
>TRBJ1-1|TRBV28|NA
CASTPSGGRMNTEAFF
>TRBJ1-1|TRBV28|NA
CASSLATAEAFF
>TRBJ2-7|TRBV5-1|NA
CASSLIPDRVTFQYF
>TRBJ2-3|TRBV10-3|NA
CAISGREPSTDTQYF
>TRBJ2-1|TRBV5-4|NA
CASSHGGRANEQFF
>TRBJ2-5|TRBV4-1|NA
CANLMGRVQETQYF
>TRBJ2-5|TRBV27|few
CASSTLGTAGGTQYF
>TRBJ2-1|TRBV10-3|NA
CAISQGQYNEQFF
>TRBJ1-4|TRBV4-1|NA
CASSQLGGGDNEKLFF
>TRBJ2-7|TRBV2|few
CASRSDRGYEQYF
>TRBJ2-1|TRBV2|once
CARRLAGSYNEQFF
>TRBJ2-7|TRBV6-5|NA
CASSYLTGGSYEQYF
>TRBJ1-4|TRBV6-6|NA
CASTSGGRMNEKLFF
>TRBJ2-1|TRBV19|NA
CASSRHSSYNEQFF
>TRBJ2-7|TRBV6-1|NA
CASQTSIASEQYF
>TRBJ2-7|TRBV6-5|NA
CASSRDGYEQYF
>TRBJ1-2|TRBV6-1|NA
CASSETRSGADPYGYTF
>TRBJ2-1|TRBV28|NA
CASYRPGLRNEQFF
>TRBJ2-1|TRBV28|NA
CASSSRPERYNEQFF
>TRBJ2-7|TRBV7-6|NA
CASSTRQGGSYEQYF
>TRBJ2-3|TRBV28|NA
CASSPGQTVSTDTQYF
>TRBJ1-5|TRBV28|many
CASSLPAQPQHF
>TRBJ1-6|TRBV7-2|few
CASSLGPGDPSHF
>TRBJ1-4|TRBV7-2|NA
CASSLGGGGYEKLFF
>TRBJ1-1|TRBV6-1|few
CASSHRRGREEAFF
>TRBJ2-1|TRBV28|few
CASRDGTRYEQFF
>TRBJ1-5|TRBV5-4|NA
CASSRRDSNQPQHF
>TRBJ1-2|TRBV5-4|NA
CASSFRSSNRYTF
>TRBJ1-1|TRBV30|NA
CAWSAGAGTEAFF
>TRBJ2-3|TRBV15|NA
CATSSELVENTQYF
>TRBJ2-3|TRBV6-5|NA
CASSEATRDTQYF
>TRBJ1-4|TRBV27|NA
CASSLRGEEKLFF
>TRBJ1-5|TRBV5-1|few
CASSRSTGEGDQPQHF
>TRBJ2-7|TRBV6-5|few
CASSYLNYEQYF
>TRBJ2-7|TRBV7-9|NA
CASSLAQAFLYYEQYF
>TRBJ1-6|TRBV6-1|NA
CASTFKWQSNSPLHF
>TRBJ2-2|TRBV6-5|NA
CASSYLGSTGELFF
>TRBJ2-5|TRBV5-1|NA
CASSFGEGSGQYF
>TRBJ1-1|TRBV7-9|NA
CASSLSDEAFF
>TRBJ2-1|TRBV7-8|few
CASSYPPPGTSGAGFNEQFF
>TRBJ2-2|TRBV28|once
CASRPTSASTGELFF
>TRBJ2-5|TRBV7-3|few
CASSGGLGETQYF
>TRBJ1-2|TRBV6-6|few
CASRNRGQGYTF
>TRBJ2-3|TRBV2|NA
CASSDSFADTQYF
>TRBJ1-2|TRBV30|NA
CAWSGNGNYGYTF
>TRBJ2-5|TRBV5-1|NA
CASSLGPGLQETQYF
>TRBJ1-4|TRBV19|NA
CASSMAGNEKLFF
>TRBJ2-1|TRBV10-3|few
CAIRTGTGDNEQFF
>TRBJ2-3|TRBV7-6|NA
CASSSPGRYTDTQYF